Below, 2 T cell receptor beta chains from the same sample are listed, as sequenced in a study of shared clonotypes between healthy human individuals. TCRdb keeps only in-frame clones here, not all; method: immunoSEQ multiplex PCR. Here the sample spans about 2 million clones, approximately 94% being singletons. In the naive CD8 group, cells lacked CD45RO and were positively selected for CCR7, so terminally differentiated effector memory CD45RA+ cells were left out. The sequenced material came from naive CD8+ T cells sorted from blood. The receptors derive from a man younger than 35 in good health.

The V call is TRBV9, the J call TRBJ1-1, with 10 bases matching TRBD1. Trimming took 3 bases from V and 6 from J; bases not matched to a gene: 5. Germline V gene data show CDR1 as SGDLS and CDR2 as YYNGEE. This CDR3 spans 14 amino acids. CDR3 coding DNA: TGTGCCAGCAGCGCCGGGACAGGGGATGCTGAAGCTTTCTTT. Residues: CASSAGTGDAEAFF.

The chain couples TRBV9 to TRBJ2-7, with 16 bases fitting TRBD2. The CDR3 covers 16 residues. The V and J ends lost 4 bases and 2 bases, in that order; junction bases with no gene match: 3. The germline V gene has CDR1 SGDLS and CDR2 YYNGEE. The CDR3 loop reads CASSMGLAGGPYEQYF. The CDR3 bases are TGTGCCAGCAGCATGGGACTAGCGGGAGGGCCCTACGAGCAGTACTTC.